Following are 31 T cell receptor beta chains from one sample sequenced in a study of Graves' ophthalmopathy and Graves' hyperthyroidism. For repertoire sequencing, the TCR beta CDR3 regions were amplified from RNA transcripts. RT-PCR was first run with HTBI primers, then multiplex PCR in a second round. TCRdb re-called the multiplex PCR reads through MiXCR, storing one row per CDR3 protein. The table lists over 650,000 distinct CDR3 sequences, over 40% of them singletons, with over 2.5% in the top ten. The sequenced sample was peripheral blood. These receptors came from an adult man with Graves' ophthalmopathy.

The chain joins TRBV10-2 to TRBJ1-3; D is unclear. CDR1 and CDR2 (germline): WSHSY, SAAADI. Trimming took off 4 bases at V and 3 bases at J, with 7 bases between the two ends. The length of the CDR3 is 13 residues. The CDR3 loop reads CASSVGDGNTIYF. For the CDR3, the DNA is TGCGCCAGCAGTGTCGGGGATGGAAACACCATATATTTT.

For this clonotype: One end of the junction fails to match germline, which may point to a read error. The chain uses TRBV11-1 and TRBJ2-2; 7 bases line up with TRBD1. This CDR3 has 18 amino acids. Germline CDR1 is SGHAT and CDR2 is FQDESV (reference sequence). The CDR3 here is CASSLGWAGTANTGELVF. The CDR3 region has the DNA TGTGCCAGCAGCTTAGGTTGGGCAGGGACAGCGAACACCGGGGAGCTGGTTTTT.

Only a few counts were recorded for this clonotype. V usage is TRBV7-6 and J usage is TRBJ2-7, with 13 bases that match TRBD2. This CDR3 has 18 residues. The germline CDR1 and CDR2 sequences are SGHVS and FNYEAQ. The junction had 12 bases not matched to a gene; V was cut back by 5 bases and J by 2 bases. This CDR3 reads CASSLRTSGSPSTYEQYF. Written as DNA, the CDR3 is TGTGCCAGCAGCCTTAGGACTAGCGGGAGCCCCTCAACCTACGAGCAGTACTTC.

This clonotype was picked up a small number of times. The chain employs TRBV5-6 and TRBJ2-7; D not resolved. V was cut by 5 bases and J by 1 base, with 7 bases left in between. Germline loops: CDR1 SGHDT, CDR2 YYEEEE. The CDR3 extends over 12 amino acids. The CDR3 DNA sequence: TGTGCCAGCAGGATTCAATCCTACGAGCAGTACTTC. Amino acid sequence: CASRIQSYEQYF.

This clonotype was observed many times. The chain has TRBV7-2 and TRBJ2-6; the D is unclear. CDR1 SGHTA and CDR2 FQGNSA come from the germline V gene. With 3 bases removed from V and 2 bases from J, the gap between germline ends came to 2 bases. The CDR3 sequence is 13 residues long. CDR3 protein: CASSLPGANVLTF. In nucleotides, the CDR3 is TGTGCCAGCAGCTTGCCTGGGGCCAACGTCCTGACTTTC.

The rearrangement joins TRBV6-5 to TRBJ2-5; no clear D gene. Trimming stripped 1 base from V and 7 bases from J, with 13 bases between. The CDR3 sequence is 14 residues long. Germline values: CDR1 MNHEY, CDR2 SVGAGI. The CDR3: CASSYLASKGTQYF. CDR3 DNA: TGTGCCAGCAGTTACTTGGCTAGTAAGGGGACCCAGTACTTC.

This clonotype was detected ten times or more. This chain joins TRBV5-5 and TRBJ2-7; TRBD1 or TRBD2 may be the D gene (6 bases each). Trimming left V 7 bases short and J 4 bases short, with 18 bases between. CDR1 is SGHKS, CDR2 YYEKEE, per germline (reference sequence). This CDR3 is 14 amino acids long. The CDR3 coding sequence is TGTGCCAGCTTAGGGGGGCCGGACCATTACGAGCAGTACTTC. It encodes CASLGGPDHYEQYF.

With regard to this clonotype: A read error may be the cause here, since a much bigger clone is one base away. V gene TRBV10-3 combines with J gene TRBJ1-1; D is unresolved. V was pared by 5 bases and J by 3 bases, with 10 bases between. CDR1 and CDR2 from the germline V gene are ENHRY and SYGVKD. This CDR3 is 13 amino acids long. The CDR3 is CAISYWTHTEAFF. As DNA, the CDR3 is TGTGCCATCAGTTATTGGACGCACACTGAAGCTTTCTTT.

This clonotype was counted ten times or more. This chain joins TRBV6-5 and TRBJ1-2; 7 bases agree with TRBD1. J lost 5 bases, V lost 7 bases, and 1 base had no gene match. Germline CDR1 and CDR2: MNHEY and SVGAGI. The CDR3 has 11 residues. The CDR3 protein is CASTQGYGYTF. CDR3 DNA: TGTGCCAGCACACAGGGGTATGGCTACACCTTC.

The genes are TRBV4-2 and TRBJ1-5, with D hard to call. Germline CDR1 reads LGHNA; CDR2 reads YNFKEQ. V lost 0 bases, J lost 13 bases, and 10 bases lay in between. The CDR3 is made up of 12 amino acids. The CDR3 nucleotides are TGTGCCAGCAGCCAAGATTGGTCGGCACAGCATTTT. Amino acids: CASSQDWSAQHF.

This clonotype was seen a single time. With a much larger clone just one base away, this may be a read error. The chain links TRBV7-9 to TRBJ2-7, with 12 bases identical to TRBD2. Germline V gene sequence: CDR1 SEHNR, CDR2 FQNEAQ (reference sequence). This CDR3 spans 15 amino acids. The ends lost 4 bases at V and 2 bases at J; junction bases unmatched: 3. For the CDR3, the DNA is TGTGCCAGCAGCTGCACTAGCGGGGGGCCCTACGAGCAGTACTTC. Translated: CASSCTSGGPYEQYF.

V is TRBV6-4 and J is TRBJ2-7; 7 bases map to TRBD1. The CDR3 has 15 amino acids. The V segment lost 6 bases and the J segment 0 bases; nucleotides outside the gene matches: 8. Germline assignment: CDR1 MRHNA and CDR2 SNTAGT. CDR3 sequence: CASSDREGGSYEQYF. CDR3 nucleotide sequence: TGTGCCAGCAGCGACAGGGAAGGTGGCTCCTACGAGCAGTACTTC.

The genes are TRBV20-1 and TRBJ2-5; D remains ambiguous. V gave up 0 bases and J gave up 2 bases, with 13 bases separating them. This CDR3 has 15 residues. Germline lookup yields CDR1 DFQATT and CDR2 SNEGSKA (reference sequence). CDR3 residues: CSARDLGLNQETQYF. CDR3 DNA sequence: TGCAGTGCTAGAGACCTCGGGTTAAATCAAGAGACCCAGTACTTC.

The chain employs TRBV6-6 and TRBJ2-2, with TRBD2 matching 9 bases. This CDR3 spans 16 amino acids. Germline trimming cut 2 bases from V and 4 bases from J; bases unmatched to any gene: 5. Per the germline V gene, CDR1 is MNHNY and CDR2 is SVGAGI (reference sequence). This CDR3 is CASSYRGGGVTGELFF. The CDR3 nucleotides are TGTGCCAGCAGTTACCGGGGCGGGGGGGTCACCGGGGAGCTGTTTTTT.

Comment on this clonotype: At one boundary the junction diverges from the germline segment, which might be a read error. V gene TRBV10-3 combines with J gene TRBJ1-5; 8 bases line up with TRBD1. The CDR3 extends over 18 amino acids. From germline, CDR1 is ENHRY and CDR2 SYGVKD. Here the CDR3 reads CASSRLSGQGRRNQPQHF. CDR3 sequence (DNA): TGTGCCAGCAGTCGGTTATCTGGACAGGGAAGGAGGAATCAGCCCCAGCATTTT.

The chain combines TRBV9 with TRBJ2-7; TRBD1 might be the D (6 bases). The CDR3 spans 14 residues. With 2 bases removed from V and 3 bases from J, the gap between germline ends came to 12 bases. Germline V lookup: CDR1 SGDLS, CDR2 YYNGEE. The CDR3 reads CASSVAEGDYEQYF. DNA for the CDR3: TGTGCCAGCAGCGTTGCCGAGGGGGACTACGAGCAGTACTTC.

The chain carries TRBV7-9 and TRBJ2-7, with TRBD2 matching 12 bases. CDR1 and CDR2 from the germline V gene are SEHNR and FQNEAQ (reference sequence). This CDR3 comprises 17 residues. V dropped 5 bases and J dropped 0; count of bases not matched to a gene: 8. As DNA, the CDR3 is TGTGCCAGCAGCCAGGGACTAGCGGGCGCAAGCTCCTACGAGCAGTACTTC. It specifies CASSQGLAGASSYEQYF.

This clonotype has a count of ten or more. The chain employs TRBV20-1 and TRBJ2-7; D assignment may be TRBD1 or TRBD2 (6 bases each). Trimming cost V 0 bases and J 2 bases, with 14 bases left between them. The CDR3 is made up of 15 amino acids. The germline CDR1 and CDR2 sequences are DFQATT and SNEGSKA (reference sequence). Here the CDR3 reads CSARDNGGGAYEQYF. The CDR3 DNA is TGCAGTGCTAGAGATAACGGGGGCGGCGCCTACGAGCAGTACTTC.

The chain's CDR3 is CASRTGANQPQHF. The CDR3 region has the DNA TGTGCCAGCAGAACAGGGGCTAATCAGCCCCAGCATTTT. V gene TRBV9 combines with J gene TRBJ1-5; 7 bases line up with TRBD1. This CDR3 spans 13 amino acids. V was clipped by 5 bases and J by 4 bases; unmatched bases: 3. The germline gives CDR1 SGDLS, CDR2 YYNGEE.

There are many counts of this clonotype. The chain carries TRBV4-3 and TRBJ2-7; D gene unclear. This CDR3 is built from 14 residues. Germline V lookup: CDR1 LGHNA, CDR2 YSLEER. Trimming pared 0 bases from V and 3 bases from J, leaving 9 bases between. The CDR3 nucleotides read TGCGCCAGCAGCCAAGAACATGGGTACTACGAGCAGTACTTC. Residues: CASSQEHGYYEQYF.

This clonotype has a count of ten or more. The chain is built from TRBV10-3 and TRBJ2-7; 8 bases line up with TRBD1. CDR1 and CDR2 from the germline V gene are ENHRY and SYGVKD. V shed 2 bases and J 2 bases; nucleotides not matched to a gene: 8. The CDR3 has 16 amino acids. CDR3 nucleotide sequence: TGTGCCATCAGTGAGAGTCCGGGACAGGTAACCTACGAGCAGTACTTC. This gives the protein CAISESPGQVTYEQYF.

This clonotype was seen ten or more times. This chain joins TRBV12-3 or TRBV12-4 and TRBJ1-5; D not certain. The CDR3 spans 13 residues. Trimming took 5 bases from V and 6 from J, leaving 11 bases between them. CDR3 DNA: TGTGCCAGCAGTGTTGGATCTGGTCAGCCCCAGCATTTT. Its protein is CASSVGSGQPQHF.

The rearrangement links TRBV11-1 to TRBJ1-1, with unresolved D. In germline, CDR1 is SGHAT, CDR2 FQDESV (reference sequence). This CDR3 has 15 amino acids. V was cut by 4 bases and J by 0 bases, with 12 bases left in between. The CDR3 region has the DNA TGTGCCAGCAGCTCCCATTTCGGGGTGAACACTGAAGCTTTCTTT. It codes for CASSSHFGVNTEAFF.

The chain is built from TRBV6-4 and TRBJ1-1; D uncertain. Deletions cut 10 bases from V and 1 base from J, with 16 bases between. The CDR3 consists of 14 residues. From germline, CDR1 is MRHNA and CDR2 SNTAGT. CDR3 sequence (DNA): TGTGCCATCGCAGGAAATCAGGAGAACACTGAAGCTTTCTTT. Encoded protein: CAIAGNQENTEAFF.

In this sample, this clonotype turned up many times. This sequence joins TRBV13 and TRBJ1-2; D ambiguous. Germline lookup yields CDR1 PRHDT and CDR2 FYEKMQ (reference sequence). V gave up 5 bases and J gave up 2 bases, with 15 bases separating them. This CDR3 has 15 residues. The CDR3 nucleotides read TGTGCCAGCAGCCCACCGACGGGATCCAACTATGGCTACACCTTC. It is translated as CASSPPTGSNYGYTF. The full variable domain, completed using reference TRBV13 and TRBJ1-2, is AAGVIQSPRHLIKEKRETATLKCYPIPRHDTVYWYQQGPGQDPQFLISFYEKMQSDKGSIPDRFSAQQFSDYHSELNMSSLELGDSALYFCASSPPTGSNYGYTFGSGTRLTVV.

In this sample, this clonotype turned up many times. This chain uses TRBV6-1 with TRBJ2-7; 8 bases agree with TRBD2. After removal of 1 base from V and 7 bases from J, the junction contained 9 bases not matched to a gene. Germline loops: CDR1 MNHNS, CDR2 SASEGT. CDR3 size: 15 residues. The CDR3 DNA is TGTGCCAGCAGTGAAGGGACGGGAGGGCCAGAGGAGCAGTACTTC. Protein sequence: CASSEGTGGPEEQYF.

This clonotype was seen only a few times. The rearrangement joins TRBV7-9 to TRBJ2-5, with a possible D match to TRBD1 (7 bases). The CDR3 consists of 15 residues. Germline-derived CDR1 and CDR2 are SEHNR and FQNEAQ (reference sequence). The V end lost 5 bases, the J end lost 0 bases, and 13 bases lay between the germline ends. The CDR3, as DNA: TGTGCCAGCAGCCCCAGGGGGAGGAACCAAGAGACCCAGTACTTC. It encodes CASSPRGRNQETQYF.

This clonotype appeared a few times. This chain links TRBV10-3 with TRBJ2-7; 14 nucleotides match TRBD2. CDR1 is ENHRY and CDR2 is SYGVKD in the germline V gene. J gave up 6 bases and V 10 bases, and 11 bases lay outside the gene matches. The CDR3 is 15 amino acids. The CDR3 here is CASREGLAGAVEQYF. Here the CDR3 DNA reads TGTGCCAGCCGAGAGGGACTAGCGGGAGCCGTCGAGCAGTACTTC.

This clonotype was counted at least ten times. The V gene is TRBV11-2, the J gene TRBJ1-6, with 9 nucleotides matching TRBD1. The CDR3 loop spans 16 amino acids. Germline CDR1 and CDR2: SGHAT and FQNNGV. The V gene end was trimmed by 4 bases and the J gene end by 10 bases; junction bases not matched to a gene: 11. The CDR3: CASSSYRGRPPSPLHF. The CDR3 nucleotides are TGTGCCAGCAGCTCCTACAGGGGGCGGCCGCCGTCACCCCTCCACTTT. The entire variable domain, with the rest obtained from reference TRBV11-2 and TRBJ1-6, is as follows: EAGVAQSPRYKIIEKRQSVAFWCNPISGHATLYWYQQILGQGPKLLIQFQNNGVVDDSQLPKDRFSAERLKGVDSTLKIQPAKLEDSAVYLCASSSYRGRPPSPLHFGNGTRLTVT.

The chain is built from TRBV10-3 and TRBJ1-6, with TRBD1 matching 10 bases. The V gene's germline CDR1 is ENHRY and CDR2 SYGVKD. Trimming at V came to 8 bases and at J to 11 bases, leaving 6 bases not matched to a gene. The CDR3 is 13 amino acids. The DNA for the CDR3 is TGTGCCATCTCAAGGGACAGGGGCGCACCCCTCCACTTT. Protein sequence: CAISRDRGAPLHF.

Concerning this clonotype: A read error may be the cause here, since a much bigger clone is one base away. The chain links TRBV7-9 to TRBJ2-7, with D hard to call. Germline V lookup: CDR1 SEHNR, CDR2 FQNEAQ (reference sequence). V was shortened by 5 bases and J by 5 bases, with 13 bases between the two germline ends. The CDR3 consists of 13 residues. This CDR3 is CASSPALLNEQYF. In DNA, the CDR3 is TGTGCCAGCAGCCCAGCCTTGCTCAACGAGCAGTACTTC.